This T cell receptor beta chain was captured by sequencing in a study of blood T cell repertoires in COVID-19 (dated by TCRdb to between 2020 and 2021). Study-wide context: Samples from collaborators originated in the United States, Italy and Spain and spanned both the acute and convalescent phases of COVID-19. The material from the prospective study consisted of cDNA or gDNA derived from T cells, B-cell-depleted T cells, or PBMCs. The dataset comprised deeply sampled blood TCRbeta repertoires from subjects exposed to, actively infected with, or recovered from COVID-19. A freely available public database, intended as a resource for researchers studying the immune response to SARS-CoV-2, is where the repertoires were released. The samples were drawn from the first 160 participants of the ongoing ImmuneRACE study and from some 1,300 subjects provided by 6 global collaborators. Nearly every sample came with metadata listing a de-identified subject ID, COVID-19 status, age in years and sex. HLA class I and class II types, where available, came from metadata supplied by the sample provider rather than from assay-based typing. Broader findings and caveats from the paper: The amount of clinical and demographic metadata varied by source and participant and was provided uncurated.

One collaborating source in Seattle enrolled patients while the patients were actively infected and followed the patients over time throughout the course of disease. The collaborating institutions used their own protocols to collect whole blood in K2EDTA tubes. Collaborator samples were shipped for TCRbeta analysis as frozen whole blood, isolated PBMCs, or DNA extracted from either sample type. Comment on this clone: The target of this receptor is not known. No base quality values were provided; no much bigger clone lies one nucleotide off.

Trimming costs V 4 bases and J 0 bases, and their ends lie 15 bases apart. From the cysteine up to the phenylalanine, the CDR3 has a length of 16 residues. Only CDR3 DNA remains: 48 bases, in frame from the first base. As encoded in the germline V gene (reference sequence), CDR1 is MNHEY while CDR2 is SMNVEV. The immunoSEQ Assay, a bias-controlled multiplex PCR, was used to amplify TCRbeta CDR3 regions from genomic DNA. For the original study's pipeline: The number of nucleated cells in each sample was estimated by amplification of reference gene primers within the assay. To quantify the absolute abundance of each unique TCRbeta CDR3 rearrangement, sequence reads were collapsed and filtered. For each sample, productive Simpson clonality was calculated as the square root of Simpson's diversity index across productive rearrangements. TCRdb stores this immuneACCESS table with in-frame sequences only. Part of the clones is absent; in the studies checked, under half of the shortfall reflects unresolved V genes, and no reason is known for the rest. Clonal size and the V and J genes are those of that table, whereas D and trimming came from the DNA. The sample data list approximately 160,000 clones, and over 90% of these were observed just once. The biggest ten clones account for roughly 1.9% of the sample.

The TCR was taken from a woman aged 55-69 years with COVID-19, enrolled during active disease. Recombination linked TRBV27 to TRBJ1-2; the best D guess is TRBD1, with 6 bases matching. The sample comprised peripheral blood. The nucleotide sequence is TGTGCCAGCAGTTACTTACAGGGCGCCGCTAACTATGGCTACACCTTC. It specifies CASSYLQGAANYGYTF.